This T cell receptor beta chain was obtained from a study of T cell changes during pregnancy in multiple sclerosis. This clone showed up just once. TCRdb keeps only in-frame clones here, not all; method: immunoSEQ multiplex PCR. The sample holds under 130,000 clones, roughly 92% seen once. This sequence originates from a female donor with multiple sclerosis, enrolled in a pregnancy study. The input for sequencing was peripheral blood, taken after pregnancy.

The CDR3 sequence: CASSLVSGVGTEAFF. CDR3 DNA: TGTGCCAGCAGCTTAGTGTCAGGGGTGGGCACTGAAGCTTTCTTT. The chain couples TRBV7-9 to TRBJ1-1; TRBD1 might be the D (6 bases). CDR3 length: 15 amino acids. Trimming took 1 base from V and 4 from J, leaving 13 bases between them. The germline V gene encodes CDR1 SEHNR and CDR2 FQNEAQ (reference sequence). Variable domain in full (rest from reference TRBV7-9 and TRBJ1-1): DTGVSQNPRHKITKRGQNVTFRCDPISEHNRLYWYRQTLGQGPEFLTYFQNEAQLEKSRLLSDRFSAERPKGSFSTLEIQRTEQGDSAMYLCASSLVSGVGTEAFFGQGTRLTVV.